This TCR beta chain was identified during a study of graft-versus-host responses after intestinal transplantation. Note on this clone: Its matching antigen is unknown.

The CDR3 contains 13 residues. Trimming shortened V by 3 bases and J by 13 bases, and 15 bases separated the two germline ends. From germline, CDR1 is KGHSH and CDR2 LQKENI. The data were produced by immunoSEQ multiplex PCR, yet TCRdb's version contains in-frame clones alone and is incomplete. The table records more than 65,000 clones, about 80% of them present only once. The rearrangement joins TRBV18 to TRBJ1-4; D perhaps matches TRBD1 (6 bases). The source material was unstimulated CD4+ T cells sorted from spleen or lymph node cells, sampled before transplant. This clonotype was sampled from a human donor who was the organ donor for an intestinal transplant. The CDR3 bases are TGTGCCAGCTCACCGGACAGCCCAGGCGGACTGTTTTTT. Translating it yields CASSPDSPGGLFF.